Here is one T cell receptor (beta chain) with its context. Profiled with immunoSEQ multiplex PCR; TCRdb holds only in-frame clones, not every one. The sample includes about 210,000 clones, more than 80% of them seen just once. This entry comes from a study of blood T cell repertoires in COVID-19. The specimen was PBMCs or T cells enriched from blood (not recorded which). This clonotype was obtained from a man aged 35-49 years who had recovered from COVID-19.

CDR3 sequence: CASSQDRKQGATKNIQYF. The CDR3 DNA is TGCGCCAGCAGCCAAGACCGAAAACAGGGGGCGACCAAAAACATTCAGTACTTC. The chain carries TRBV4-1 and TRBJ2-4; TRBD1 agrees at 9 bases. CDR1 is MGHRA, CDR2 YSYEKL, per germline. V shed 0 bases, J shed 2 bases, and the junction held 8 bases outside the gene matches. The length of the CDR3 is 18 residues.